This TCR beta chain was obtained from a study of blood T cell repertoires in COVID-19. Overall study: The samples span acute and convalescent COVID-19 from the United States, Italy and Spain. PBMCs, B-cell-depleted T cells, or T cells provided the cDNA or gDNA that made up the material.

Only in-frame clones appear in the TCRdb table, and some are missing; sequencing was by immunoSEQ multiplex PCR. The sample lists some 290,000 clones, roughly nine tenths occurring once. The source material was peripheral blood. This clonotype was obtained from a woman in her fifties or sixties who had recovered from COVID-19.

The CDR3 loop is CASSQGGTGKGLYGYTF. Here the CDR3 DNA reads TGTGCCAGCAGCCAAGGGGGGACAGGGAAAGGGCTCTATGGCTACACCTTC. V and J are TRBV4-2 and TRBJ1-2, with TRBD1 matching 9 bases. Germline assignment: CDR1 LGHNA and CDR2 YNFKEQ. CDR3 length equals 17 residues. V dropped 1 base and J dropped 4; count of bases not matched to a gene: 10.